A selection of T cell receptor beta chains follows, all from one sample in a study of neurological immune-mediated disorders. One entry per CDR3 protein results from TCRdb running MiXCR on the 5' RACE reads. The sample records approximately 47,000 distinct CDR3 sequences, less than 15% being singletons. The sample taken for sequencing was PBMCs. The receptor source for this set is a man between 25 and 39 years old in good health. CDR3s include the opening cysteine and the closing phenylalanine or tryptophan. D genes are given only for firm matches. Clone size is shown for a subset of rows, as once, few, many or a class of expanded clone.

cdr3_aa: CASSRSTSGNTYEQYF
cdr3_nt: TGTGCCAGCAGCCGCTCGACTAGCGGGAACACCTACGAGCAGTACTTC
j_call: TRBJ2-7
d_call: TRBD2
clone_size: many
v_call: TRBV4-2

cdr3_aa: CATSREKGSYYEQYF
cdr3_nt: TGTGCCACCAGCAGAGAAAAAGGCTCTTACTACGAGCAGTACTTC
j_call: TRBJ2-7
d_call: -
clone_size: -
v_call: TRBV15

cdr3_aa: CASSLGQGSTGELFF
cdr3_nt: TGTGCCAGCAGCTTAGGACAGGGGAGCACCGGGGAGCTGTTTTTT
j_call: TRBJ2-2
d_call: TRBD1
clone_size: many
v_call: TRBV7-2

cdr3_aa: CASSFGYNEQFF
cdr3_nt: TGCGCCAGCAGCTTCGGGTACAATGAGCAGTTCTTC
j_call: TRBJ2-1
d_call: -
clone_size: many
v_call: TRBV5-1

cdr3_aa: CAWSRSGPRDEQYF
cdr3_nt: TGTGCCTGGAGCAGATCCGGGCCGAGGGACGAGCAGTACTTC
j_call: TRBJ2-7
d_call: -
clone_size: -
v_call: TRBV30

cdr3_aa: CASSLGRGGNTGELFF
cdr3_nt: TGCGCCAGCAGCTTGGGGAGAGGAGGGAACACCGGGGAGCTGTTTTTT
j_call: TRBJ2-2
d_call: -
clone_size: many
v_call: TRBV5-1

cdr3_aa: CASTPDRGPYEQYF
cdr3_nt: TGCGCCAGCACACCGGACAGGGGGCCCTACGAGCAGTACTTC
j_call: TRBJ2-7
d_call: TRBD1
clone_size: many
v_call: TRBV5-1

cdr3_aa: CASSLKPTGNNEQFF
cdr3_nt: TGTGCCAGCAGCCTGAAACCGACAGGGAACAATGAGCAGTTCTTC
j_call: TRBJ2-1
d_call: TRBD1
clone_size: many
v_call: TRBV14

cdr3_aa: CASSQRGHEQFF
cdr3_nt: TGTGCCAGCAGCCAAAGGGGGCATGAGCAGTTCTTC
j_call: TRBJ2-1
d_call: TRBD1
clone_size: many
v_call: TRBV7-2

cdr3_aa: CASSLVGGGSGANVLTF
cdr3_nt: TGTGCCAGCAGCCTCGTTGGGGGAGGCTCTGGGGCCAACGTCCTGACTTTC
j_call: TRBJ2-6
d_call: -
clone_size: many
v_call: TRBV7-9

cdr3_aa: CASSLGTNYEQYF
cdr3_nt: TGTGCCAGTAGTCTCGGGACAAACTACGAGCAGTACTTC
j_call: TRBJ2-7
d_call: -
clone_size: -
v_call: TRBV19

cdr3_aa: CSVEGLAMNTGELFF
cdr3_nt: TGCAGCGTTGAGGGACTAGCGATGAACACCGGGGAGCTGTTTTTT
j_call: TRBJ2-2
d_call: TRBD2
clone_size: many
v_call: TRBV29-1

cdr3_aa: CATGTGAYNEQFF
cdr3_nt: TGTGCCACCGGGACAGGAGCCTACAATGAGCAGTTCTTC
j_call: TRBJ2-1
d_call: TRBD1
clone_size: many
v_call: TRBV24-1

cdr3_aa: CASSTSGSHNEQFF
cdr3_nt: TGTGCCAGCAGCACTAGCGGGAGCCACAATGAGCAGTTCTTC
j_call: TRBJ2-1
d_call: TRBD2
clone_size: many
v_call: TRBV6-5

cdr3_aa: CASSQDLAGVGDTDTQYF
cdr3_nt: TGTGCCAGCAGCCAAGACCTAGCGGGAGTTGGGGACACAGATACGCAGTATTTT
j_call: TRBJ2-3
d_call: TRBD2
clone_size: many
v_call: TRBV14

cdr3_aa: CASSITGREQPQHF
cdr3_nt: TGTGCCAGCAGTATCACAGGGAGGGAGCAGCCCCAGCATTTT
j_call: TRBJ1-5
d_call: -
clone_size: many
v_call: TRBV12-3/TRBV12-4

cdr3_aa: CASSPRRGDTQYF
cdr3_nt: TGTGCCAGCTCACCACGTCGTGGGGATACGCAGTATTTT
j_call: TRBJ2-3
d_call: -
clone_size: many
v_call: TRBV18

cdr3_aa: CASSPDRADEQYF
cdr3_nt: TGTGCCAGCAGCCCGGACAGGGCCGACGAGCAGTACTTC
j_call: TRBJ2-7
d_call: TRBD1
clone_size: many
v_call: TRBV14

cdr3_aa: CSVTGQGARDEQFF
cdr3_nt: TGCAGCGTGACCGGGCAGGGGGCACGGGATGAGCAGTTCTTC
j_call: TRBJ2-1
d_call: TRBD1
clone_size: many
v_call: TRBV29-1

cdr3_aa: CASSHISGAGYEQYF
cdr3_nt: TGCGCCAGCAGCCACATCTCGGGGGCGGGGTACGAGCAGTACTTC
j_call: TRBJ2-7
d_call: -
clone_size: many
v_call: TRBV4-1

cdr3_aa: CASSLASDITGELFF
cdr3_nt: TGTGCCAGCAGCTTGGCCTCGGACATCACCGGGGAGCTGTTTTTT
j_call: TRBJ2-2
d_call: -
clone_size: many
v_call: TRBV5-5

cdr3_aa: CSAGTTASYNEQFF
cdr3_nt: TGCAGCGCCGGGACAACTGCAAGCTACAATGAGCAGTTCTTC
j_call: TRBJ2-1
d_call: -
clone_size: many
v_call: TRBV29-1

cdr3_aa: CASSRLDYYNEQFF
cdr3_nt: TGTGCCAGCAGCCGCCTCGATTACTACAATGAGCAGTTCTTC
j_call: TRBJ2-1
d_call: -
clone_size: -
v_call: TRBV3-1

cdr3_aa: CASSLGAGTVRLEQYF
cdr3_nt: TGCGCCAGCAGCTTGGGGGCCGGGACAGTAAGGTTGGAGCAGTACTTC
j_call: TRBJ2-7
d_call: TRBD1
clone_size: many
v_call: TRBV5-1

cdr3_aa: CASSLRGTGHGYSF
cdr3_nt: TGTGCCAGTAGCTTAAGAGGGACAGGGCACGGCTACTCCTTC
j_call: TRBJ1-2
d_call: TRBD1
clone_size: -
v_call: TRBV7-3

cdr3_aa: CASKNDRGTYNEQFF
cdr3_nt: TGTGCCAGCAAGAATGATCGGGGGACCTACAATGAGCAGTTCTTC
j_call: TRBJ2-1
d_call: -
clone_size: many
v_call: TRBV2

cdr3_aa: CASKTGGGLETQYF
cdr3_nt: TGTGCCAGCAAGACCGGCGGGGGGCTGGAGACCCAGTACTTC
j_call: TRBJ2-5
d_call: TRBD2
clone_size: medium-sized
v_call: TRBV28

cdr3_aa: CASSVGVRTAVNEKLFF
cdr3_nt: TGTGCCAGCAGCGTGGGAGTCCGGACAGCCGTTAATGAAAAACTGTTTTTT
j_call: TRBJ1-4
d_call: -
clone_size: once
v_call: TRBV7-2

cdr3_aa: CASRRQGAEETQYF
cdr3_nt: TGTGCCAGCAGGCGACAGGGGGCGGAAGAGACCCAGTACTTC
j_call: TRBJ2-5
d_call: TRBD1
clone_size: many
v_call: TRBV6-5

cdr3_aa: CSVFPSLAGANEQFF
cdr3_nt: TGCAGCGTATTCCCCTCACTAGCGGGAGCAAATGAGCAGTTCTTC
j_call: TRBJ2-1
d_call: TRBD2
clone_size: many
v_call: TRBV29-1

cdr3_aa: CSAEGLAGDTQYF
cdr3_nt: TGCAGTGCAGAAGGACTAGCGGGAGATACGCAGTATTTT
j_call: TRBJ2-3
d_call: TRBD2
clone_size: -
v_call: TRBV20-1

cdr3_aa: CASSYKARTEAFF
cdr3_nt: TGTGCCAGCAGTTACAAGGCACGGACTGAAGCTTTCTTT
j_call: TRBJ1-1
d_call: -
clone_size: many
v_call: TRBV6-2/TRBV6-3

cdr3_aa: CASSEMSEAGVLFF
cdr3_nt: TGCGCCAGCAGTGAAATGTCAGAAGCGGGAGTCTTGTTCTTC
j_call: TRBJ2-1
d_call: TRBD2
clone_size: many
v_call: TRBV10-1

cdr3_aa: CASSIPTDTQYF
cdr3_nt: TGTGCCAGCAGTATACCCACAGATACGCAGTATTTT
j_call: TRBJ2-3
d_call: -
clone_size: many
v_call: TRBV28

cdr3_aa: CASSMDGARRYSYNEQFF
cdr3_nt: TGTGCCAGCAGTATGGACGGGGCTAGAAGGTACTCCTACAATGAGCAGTTCTTC
j_call: TRBJ2-1
d_call: -
clone_size: many
v_call: TRBV6-5

cdr3_aa: CAISESTSGAYNEQFF
cdr3_nt: TGTGCCATCAGTGAGTCGACTAGCGGGGCATACAATGAGCAGTTCTTC
j_call: TRBJ2-1
d_call: TRBD2
clone_size: many
v_call: TRBV10-3

cdr3_aa: CASSLRASYEQYF
cdr3_nt: TGTGCCAGCAGCCTCCGGGCGAGCTACGAGCAGTACTTC
j_call: TRBJ2-7
d_call: -
clone_size: many
v_call: TRBV7-2

cdr3_aa: CSARDLGSAGGTLSYEQYF
cdr3_nt: TGCAGTGCTAGAGATCTCGGTAGTGCAGGCGGGACCCTCTCCTACGAGCAGTACTTC
j_call: TRBJ2-7
d_call: -
clone_size: few
v_call: TRBV20-1

cdr3_aa: CASSLTSGSINEQFF
cdr3_nt: TGTGCCAGCAGCCTAACTAGCGGGAGCATTAATGAGCAGTTCTTC
j_call: TRBJ2-1
d_call: TRBD2
clone_size: -
v_call: TRBV4-2

cdr3_aa: CASSDESGGTEAFF
cdr3_nt: TGTGCCAGCAGTGACGAGTCAGGGGGCACTGAAGCTTTCTTT
j_call: TRBJ1-1
d_call: TRBD1
clone_size: many
v_call: TRBV2

cdr3_aa: CASSFRGRVTGELFF
cdr3_nt: TGTGCCAGCAGTTTTCGCGGGAGGGTTACCGGGGAGCTGTTTTTT
j_call: TRBJ2-2
d_call: TRBD2
clone_size: medium-sized
v_call: TRBV28